This paragraph reports one T cell receptor beta chain. This receptor's antigen is unknown. The cohort consisted of 600 or so healthy bone marrow donors. At the time of sampling, every cohort member was nominally healthy, though immune exposures that went unrecorded were likely present. The donor tested CMV seropositive and was one of the 289 seropositive cohort members. Every donor gave a peripheral blood sample, and the peripheral blood mononuclear cells from that sample were used for TCR beta sequencing. Genomic DNA was extracted from the blood cell samples with the Qiagen DNeasy Blood Extraction Kit. The CDR3 runs 17 residues from the cysteine to the phenylalanine. The kept DNA is CDR3 alone, 51 bases in frame from the first base. CDR1 MDHEN and CDR2 SYDVKM were looked up in the germline V gene. V is cut by 4 bases and J by 4 bases, and the space between the germline ends is 20 bases. Library generation was performed with the immunoSEQ multiplex PCR assay. The multiplex PCR relied on a mix of 60 forward primers for TCR Vbeta segments and 13 reverse primers for TCR Jbeta segments. The CDR3 region of rearranged TCR beta genes was amplified from genomic DNA by a multiplex PCR assay. The Illumina HiSeq System was used to sequence the amplified TCR beta libraries as 87-base-pair reads. The paper's processing steps were these. Across the 500 to 700 repertoires, a later analysis counted roughly 77 million unique TCR beta chains, around 11 million of which were shared by at least two donors. Raw reads were error-corrected and collapsed into unique sequences with a nearest-neighbor algorithm that merged closely related sequences to remove PCR and sequencing errors. Alignment of CDR3 sequences to IMGT reference sequences was used to assign V, D and J gene segments. For a sequence to be retained, a match of at least six nucleotides was required to both a V gene segment and a J gene segment. A rearrangement counted as productive if the CDR3 had no stop codons and remained in frame with V and J, and every other rearrangement counted as non-productive. CDR3 was defined according to IMGT convention as the region running from the second conserved V-encoded cysteine to the conserved J-encoded phenylalanine. In an earlier analysis of around 600 of the donors, sequences lacking an unambiguous match to a single V gene segment were excluded. In an earlier analysis of several hundred of the donors, V segments were called functional above 56.7% productive rearrangements and were called segregating when the between-donor standard deviation exceeded 5%. A statistical classification framework was developed to diagnose cytomegalovirus status using the catalog of TCR beta chain sequences. In a later analysis, TCR nucleotide sequences were compared against IMGT/GENE-DB human TR gene sequences so that V and J genes could be assigned. A later analysis assigned CDR3 sequences and most-parsimonious VDJ recombination scenarios with the TCRdist pipeline. In a later analysis, each TCR beta chain was defined by its CDR3 amino acid sequence together with its V-gene family, and reads without a unique V-gene family were excluded. A later analysis removed 500 to 600 highly shared, low-generation-probability nucleotide sequences to deal with suspected cross-contamination and a sequencing artifact. A later analysis calculated a clonal expansion index for each public chain from normalized within-repertoire ranks of inferred template counts. Generation probabilities in a later analysis came from a VDJ recombination model fitted to out-of-frame rearrangements, and those results were checked against IGoR. In a later analysis, hypergeometric tests were used to score TCR-TCR, TCR-HLA and TCR-CMV co-occurrence, with a repertoire-size bias correction applied to TCR pairs. A later analysis estimated false discovery rates by permuting HLA or CMV assignments 20 times. In a later analysis, co-occurring TCRs were grouped using DBSCAN, with TCRdist sequence similarity added in when clustering inside HLA-allele-positive subsets. Co-occurrence clustering excluded repertoires with fewer than 30,000 or more than 120,000 public chains, plus five with anomalous nucleotide sharing. In TCRdb, the immuneACCESS table is reduced to in-frame sequences with V and J assigned. These tables do not hold every clone; where another copy was compared, an unresolved V gene accounts for under half, and the others remain unexplained. That table supplies the V and J calls and clone size; D and trimming were determined from the DNA. The sample has over 70,000 clones on record. The ten largest clones capture roughly 5% of the sample.

The data are from a study of cytomegalovirus exposure and HLA in healthy donors (dated by TCRdb to the late 2010s). About the investigation overall: According to an earlier analysis of 587 of the donors, 150 million to 200 million T cells yielded 117 million unique TCR beta sequences and roughly 280 Gb of sequence data. About 330 gigabases of sequencing data and 70 million to 100 million unique TCR sequences made up an early release that covered fewer than 650 HLA-typed donors. Among the approximately 420 genotyped donors, 75% to 90% belonged to the genetic ancestry cluster associated with self-reported Caucasian donors. The study was designed to test whether signatures of past pathogen exposure could be identified by cataloging public T cell receptors. Using immunosequencing, the study profiled T cell repertoires from around 670 subjects and related those repertoires to cytomegalovirus serostatus. In addition to the first cohort of approximately 650 subjects, a separate validation cohort of approximately 120 different subjects was used. To predict cytomegalovirus infection status, the study brought together high-throughput TCR immunosequencing, statistical association of individual TCRs with disease status, and machine learning. To study patterns of TCR occurrence, a later analysis re-analyzed previously published TCR beta repertoires from around 670 donors and added high-resolution HLA genotyping. Rather than drawing on any new phenotypic data, the later analysis identified candidate immune exposures from TCR beta sequences and the way those sequences occurred across donors. To decide whether each TCR beta V gene segment behaved as functional or pseudogenic, an earlier analysis of 587 of the donors relied on high-throughput TCR beta sequencing. Donor age, sex, ethnicity and CMV serostatus were compiled alongside the repertoire data. A later genetic analysis used genome-wide SNP genotypes for about 65% of the 666 donors, treating that subset as a discovery cohort. All discovery cohort repertoires had been generated on a single sequencing platform. Both class I and class II loci were covered by HLA typing, at four-digit resolution. The number of donors typed differed by locus, with about 629-630 for A, B, C, DRB1 and DQB1, roughly 550 for DQA1, approximately 570 for DPA1, and 472 for DPB1. Because of strong linkage in the cohort, five DR-DQ haplotypes were treated as single units for association and clustering. Among some 410 genotyped donors of the cohort, an average of approximately 250,000 unique TCR beta nucleotide sequences were sequenced per donor, 15% to 20% of them non-productive. The study at large found these results: Because HLA typing was unavailable for some donors at each locus, only the typed subset was used in association tests. The earlier analysis of 587 of the donors excluded 15 to 20 rarely observed V segments, including chromosome 9 orphons, because counts were too low. Linkage disequilibrium might explain the correlated functional status among segregating V segments, but an unknown experimental factor could not be excluded. An association between a missense DCLRE1C variant and V-gene and J-gene trimming of TCR beta chains was found in a later genetic analysis and replicated in an independent cohort. The classifier was reported to diagnose cytomegalovirus status with high specificity and sensitivity in both the original cohort and the validation cohort. A later genetic analysis reported fewer N-insertions in productive TCRs among donors in an Asian-associated ancestry cluster than the roughly 650-donor mean. According to the authors, the approach could potentially be generalized to other disease states and immunological phenotypes. In vitro tests confirmed that three of the cytomegalovirus-associated TCR beta chains recognize cytomegalovirus antigens. Strong co-occurrence of HLA alleles, especially DR and DQ, made assigning TCR associations to individual alleles difficult. In a later analysis, HLA-associated TCR beta chains showed more clonal expansion and lower generation probabilities than non-associated chains that were equally common. Some IMGT-functional V segments, including TRBV6-2 and TRBV6-3, could not be distinguished by the 87-base-pair reads and were therefore excluded. A further reported finding was that TCR beta sequences accurately predicted the HLA-A and HLA-B alleles for most subjects in the first cohort. The study gave a list of about 170 TCR beta chains associated with cytomegalovirus. At a false discovery rate of 0.05, a later analysis linked fewer than 20,000 TCR beta sequences to specific HLA alleles. This cohort had only TCR beta chains sequenced, and the lack of alpha or paired-chain data limited which features could be detected. According to a later analysis, TCR association rates differed among HLA loci, with DRB1 alleles showing the most associated TCRs and HLA-C alleles showing the fewest. Broadly in line with IMGT annotations, most TCR beta V segments showed up in productive rearrangements about 87% or about 30% of the time in an earlier analysis of around 550 of the donors. Across donors, most TCR sequences were observed very rarely, whereas some public TCRs were present in many individuals. Presence/absence analyses assumed roughly uniform sequencing depth across donors, an assumption that may not hold. The only immune exposure information available for the cohort was CMV serostatus. According to a later analysis, most CMV-associated TCR beta chains appeared to be HLA-restricted, and the HLA associations seemed to be driven largely by CMV exposure. According to a later analysis, parvovirus B19, influenza, CMV and Epstein-Barr virus appeared linked to several top co-occurrence clusters. A cluster of highly shared sequence variants was judged likely to be a technical artifact of the sequencing pipeline.

The sequencing sample was made of PBMCs. The receptor chain draws on TRBV28 and TRBJ2-1; a tentative D match to TRBD2 spans 7 bases. This TCR came from a middle-aged woman in good health and CMV-seropositive. The CDR3 region: CASSSLAGAGQYNEQFF. DNA sequence: TGTGCCAGCAGTTCCCTGGCGGGGGCGGGACAATACAATGAGCAGTTCTTC.